A selection of T cell receptor beta chains follows, all from one sample in a study of CD8+CD57+ T cells in acquired aplastic anemia. TCRdb ran MiXCR on the reads and lists one entry per CDR3 protein. The sample contains hundreds of thousands of distinct CDR3 sequences, approximately 45% of which appear only once. Sequenced sample: sorted CD4+, CD8+, or CD8+CD57+ T cells (not recorded which) from PBMCs. These receptors all stem from a human donor with aplastic anemia. Each CDR3 is given with its conserved first and last residue. D genes are given only for firm matches.

. | TRBJ2-1 | TRBV12-3/TRBV12-4 | CASSFRVTESEQFF
. | TRBJ2-5 | TRBV4-1 | CASSNGMFEETQYF
TRBD1 | TRBJ1-6 | TRBV5-1 | CASSQTGGGSPLHF
TRBD2 | TRBJ2-1 | TRBV7-9 | CASTLGLAGDEQFF
. | TRBJ2-2 | TRBV28 | CASTGELFF
. | TRBJ1-3 | TRBV12-3/TRBV12-4 | CAEQVTGNTIYF
. | TRBJ1-5 | TRBV20-1 | CSARETYSNQPQHF
. | TRBJ2-1 | TRBV30 | CAWSVASTQNEQFF
TRBD2 | TRBJ2-1 | TRBV7-8 | CASSRGGTTLQEQFF
TRBD1 | TRBJ2-7 | TRBV7-9 | CASWPRQGVDEQYF
. | TRBJ1-2 | TRBV2 | CASTEVLGYTF